This T cell receptor (beta chain) was documented in a study of shared T cell receptors in the human thymus. CDR1 is LNHDA and CDR2 is SQIVND in the germline V gene (reference sequence). The CDR3 consists of 12 residues. V was shortened by 4 bases and J by 15 bases, with 16 bases between the two germline ends. TCRdb keeps only in-frame clones here, not all; method: immunoSEQ multiplex PCR. This sample has roughly 660,000 clones, with approximately 87% found just once. The table lists this clone with a count of one. In addition, the sample was reused for a study of human thymus T cells.

Specimen: thymocytes. The J gene is TRBJ2-1, the V gene TRBV19; TRBD2 is a possible D gene (6 bases). This clonotype originated in a boy younger than two with a congenital heart defect. CDR3 loop: CASSTRDSLPFF. For the CDR3, the DNA is TGTGCCAGTAGTACCCGGGACTCCCTTCCGTTCTTC.